This T cell receptor beta chain originates from a study of CD8+ T cells in alopecia areata. Following extraction, RNA underwent reverse transcription to cDNA, which served as the sequencing template. Profiling relied on immunoSEQ multiplex PCR, and the TCRdb table lists in-frame clones only, not all of them. Of 98,000 or so clones in the sample, 50% to 60% are singletons; the top ten hold roughly 25%. This clone was observed once. Antigen: not known. Findings of the study overall: Higher clonality was seen in lesional scalp than in normal scalp, especially in alopecia totalis/universalis. Scalp samples also yield sequences from resident alphabeta T cells of normal skin.

Sequencing was carried out using NKG2D-low CD8+ T cells sorted from blood. The receptor was isolated from a human donor with alopecia areata.

The CDR3 loop is CASSFKQGNTDTQYF. CDR3 DNA sequence: TGTGCCAGCAGCTTTAAACAGGGTAATACAGATACGCAGTATTTT. This chain joins TRBV13 and TRBJ2-3; perhaps TRBD1 as D (6 bases). V was trimmed by 3 bases and J by 3 bases, leaving 13 bases between them. This CDR3 is built from 15 residues. CDR1 and CDR2 (germline): PRHDT, FYEKMQ (reference sequence). The full variable domain, completed using reference TRBV13 and TRBJ2-3, is AAGVIQSPRHLIKEKRETATLKCYPIPRHDTVYWYQQGPGQDPQFLISFYEKMQSDKGSIPDRFSAQQFSDYHSELNMSSLELGDSALYFCASSFKQGNTDTQYFGPGTRLTVL.